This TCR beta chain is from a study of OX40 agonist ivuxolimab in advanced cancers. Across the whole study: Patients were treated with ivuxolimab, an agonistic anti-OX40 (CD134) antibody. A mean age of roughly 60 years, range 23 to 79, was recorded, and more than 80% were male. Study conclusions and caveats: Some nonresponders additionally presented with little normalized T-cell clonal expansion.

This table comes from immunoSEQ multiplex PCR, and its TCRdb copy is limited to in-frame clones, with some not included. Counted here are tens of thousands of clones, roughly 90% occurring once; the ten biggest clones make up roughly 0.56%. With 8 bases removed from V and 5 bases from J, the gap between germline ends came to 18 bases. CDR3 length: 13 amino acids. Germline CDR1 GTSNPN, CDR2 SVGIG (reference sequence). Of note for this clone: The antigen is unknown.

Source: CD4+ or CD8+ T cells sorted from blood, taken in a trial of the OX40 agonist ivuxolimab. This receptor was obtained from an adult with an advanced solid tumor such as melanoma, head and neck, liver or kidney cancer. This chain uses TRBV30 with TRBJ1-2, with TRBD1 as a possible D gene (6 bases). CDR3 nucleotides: TGTGCCCGTGACAGGCGACCGTGGTATGGCTACACCTTC. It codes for CARDRRPWYGYTF.